This T cell receptor (beta chain) derives from a study of cytomegalovirus exposure and HLA in healthy donors. Whole-study results and caveats: The tendency of first-cohort TCR clusters to co-occur in the roughly 120 validation repertoires was identified by a subsequent analysis. Most TCR sequences proved rare, with some public TCRs found in many donors. Reports credit the classifier with highly specific, highly sensitive diagnosis of cytomegalovirus status. CMV antigen specificity was confirmed in vitro for a few CMV-associated chains.

Note on this clone: Its antigen is still unknown.

TCRdb's table, derived via immunoSEQ multiplex PCR, lists solely in-frame clones and lacks some. The table lists some 130,000 clones, roughly nine tenths of them singletons. CDR1 is LNHDA and CDR2 is SQIVND in the germline V gene (reference sequence). The ends lost 5 bases at V and 5 bases at J; junction bases unmatched: 9. There are 15 residues in the CDR3. Material for sequencing was PBMCs. The gene calls are TRBV19 and TRBJ1-5; 7 nucleotides align to TRBD1. The TCR sequence derives from a young man in good health and CMV-seronegative. CDR3 protein: CASSPPDRPHQPQHF. The CDR3 DNA follows: TGTGCCAGTAGTCCCCCGGACAGGCCCCATCAGCCCCAGCATTTT.